This TCR beta chain emerged from a study of T cells after posttransplantation cyclophosphamide. Study findings and constraints: Later post-transplant blood repertoires were often dominated by donor CD8+ memory clones. TRB clonality was highly associated with recipient CMV seropositivity and reactivation. Skin or GI-infiltrating T cells shared few TRB sequences with blood.

A marrow graft followed busulfan-fludarabine conditioning, with cyclophosphamide on days +3 and +4. The V and J ends lost 7 bases and 10 bases, in that order; junction bases with no gene match: 14. This CDR3 region has 15 residues. Germline CDR1 reads SGHAT; CDR2 reads FQDESV (reference sequence). This clone appeared many times. Its antigen remains unidentified. Assay used: immunoSEQ multiplex PCR; TCRdb lists only in-frame clones, some missing. The sample has roughly 2,000 clones, none seen only once. This clonotype originated in a female patient in her sixties who received an allogeneic stem cell transplant from an unrelated donor, was CMV-positive, and had acute GVHD only. The T cells may come from the graft donor. Sequencing used PBMCs, obtained after an allogeneic stem cell transplant with post-transplant cyclophosphamide. This chain joins TRBV11-1 and TRBJ2-1, with 9 bases identical to TRBD1. For the CDR3, the DNA is TGTGCCAGCACCGTCGGACAGGGGCAAAAGGGGGAGCAGTTCTTC. The encoded protein is CASTVGQGQKGEQFF.